The 27 T cell receptor beta chains listed next were all sequenced from one sample in a study of CD8 T cells in Susac syndrome. Roughly 0.45 to 1 ug RNA was reverse transcribed with random hexamers. MiXCR, run by TCRdb on the immunoSEQ multiplex PCR reads, gives a single entry per CDR3 protein. The sample consists of some 300,000 distinct CDR3 sequences, 65% to 90% of them appearing once. The source material was CD8+ T cells from PBMCs. Source of these receptors: a human donor with multiple sclerosis.

The chain has TRBV19 and TRBJ2-7, with TRBD2 matching over 8 bases. The V gene end was trimmed by 6 bases and the J gene end by 6 bases; junction bases not matched to a gene: 13. The CDR3 contains 15 residues. Germline-derived CDR1 and CDR2 are LNHDA and SQIVND (reference sequence). For the CDR3, the DNA is TGTGCCAGTAGCCGGGGGGGCGGGGCCTCCGGCGAGCAGTACTTC. Translating gives CASSRGGGASGEQYF. Variable domain in full (rest from reference TRBV19 and TRBJ2-7): DGGITQSPKYLFRKEGQNVTLSCEQNLNHDAMYWYRQDPGQGLRLIYYSQIVNDFQKGDIAEGYSVSREKKESFPLTVTSAQKNPTAFYLCASSRGGGASGEQYFGPGTRLTVT.

This sequence joins TRBV29-1 and TRBJ1-2; the match to TRBD1 covers 8 bases. The CDR3 covers 15 residues. The ends lost 4 bases at V and 6 bases at J; junction bases unmatched: 13. Germline V gene lookup returns CDR1 SQVTM and CDR2 ANQGSEA. The CDR3 DNA follows: TGCAGCGTTGGGGGCGCGGCAGGGGGCAGGAATGGCTACACCTTC. This gives the protein CSVGGAAGGRNGYTF.

The chain combines TRBV12-3 or TRBV12-4 with TRBJ1-1; maybe TRBD1 (5 bases). The CDR3 runs 14 residues. The V and J ends lost 10 bases and 1 base respectively, with 16 bases between them. CDR3 sequence: CATTPGGSNTEAFF. Written as DNA, the CDR3 is TGTGCCACAACCCCCGGGGGGTCGAACACTGAAGCTTTCTTT.

This chain uses TRBV6-5 with TRBJ1-2, with D perhaps matching TRBD1 (6 bases). Per germline, CDR1 MNHEY and CDR2 SVGAGI. This CDR3 is 16 amino acids long. Trimming took off 2 bases at V and 4 bases at J, with 17 bases between the two ends. This chain's CDR3 is CASSYGTPSPLYGYTF. The CDR3, as DNA: TGTGCCAGCAGTTACGGGACACCGAGCCCCCTCTATGGCTACACCTTC.

Only one count was recorded for this clonotype. The chain is built from TRBV20-1 and TRBJ2-7, with D possibly TRBD2 on 5 matching bases. V gave up 2 bases and J gave up 0 bases, with 14 bases separating them. Per the germline V gene, CDR1 is DFQATT and CDR2 is SNEGSKA (reference sequence). CDR3 length: 15 residues. The chain's CDR3 is CSARWLAESSYEQYF. CDR3 nucleotides: TGCAGTGCTAGATGGCTAGCCGAAAGCTCCTACGAGCAGTACTTC.

The rearrangement joins TRBV9 to TRBJ1-2; tentative D call: TRBD1 (6 bases). Germline V gene sequence: CDR1 SGDLS, CDR2 YYNGEE. Deletions cut 2 bases from V and 2 bases from J, with 16 bases between. This CDR3 comprises 16 residues. The CDR3: CASSVAAGQLNYGYTF. CDR3 sequence (DNA): TGTGCCAGCAGCGTCGCCGCCGGACAGCTAAACTATGGCTACACCTTC.

The CDR3 protein is CASSHRRGSYEQYF. CDR3 DNA sequence: TGCGCCAGCAGCCACAGGAGGGGGTCCTACGAGCAGTACTTC. The rearrangement links TRBV4-3 to TRBJ2-7; tentatively, D is TRBD1 or TRBD2 (6 bases each). The V end lost 3 bases, the J end lost 1 base, and 10 bases lay between the germline ends. Germline loops: CDR1 LGHNA, CDR2 YSLEER. The CDR3 spans 14 residues.

The chain couples TRBV27 to TRBJ2-1, with 16 bases aligning to TRBD2. The CDR3 is made up of 19 amino acids. Germline values: CDR1 MNHEY, CDR2 SMNVEV (reference sequence). V lost 6 bases and J lost 3; bases outside the gene matches: 11. The CDR3 DNA reads as TGTGCCAGCAGACCGCCGGGACTAGCGGGAGGGCCGGTCTACAATGAGCAGTTCTTC. Residues: CASRPPGLAGGPVYNEQFF.

CDR3 bases: TGTGCCAGCAGCGAAGGACTAGCGGGGTATTCCTACGAGCAGTACTTC. As protein: CASSEGLAGYSYEQYF. The chain joins TRBV9 to TRBJ2-7; 12 positions agree with TRBD2. CDR1 SGDLS and CDR2 YYNGEE come from the germline V gene. V shed 3 bases, J shed 1 base, and the junction held 5 bases outside the gene matches. This CDR3 is 16 amino acids long.

The chain uses TRBV5-6 and TRBJ1-1, with 8 nucleotides matching TRBD1. CDR3 size: 15 residues. Trimming took 4 bases from V and 2 from J; bases not matched to a gene: 7. Germline CDR1 SGHDT, CDR2 YYEEEE. The CDR3 is CASSAGQVLNTEAFF. The CDR3 coding sequence is TGTGCCAGCAGCGCGGGACAGGTCTTAAACACTGAAGCTTTCTTT.

This chain uses TRBV9 with TRBJ2-1, with 13 positions matching TRBD2. The V gene's germline CDR1 is SGDLS and CDR2 YYNGEE. V lost 3 bases and J lost 5; bases outside the gene matches: 11. The CDR3 sequence is 18 residues long. The CDR3 loop reads CASSGGLAGPPADNEQFF. The CDR3 DNA follows: TGTGCCAGCAGCGGGGGACTAGCGGGACCACCTGCGGACAATGAGCAGTTCTTC.

This clonotype was picked up a small number of times. The rearrangement links TRBV4-3 to TRBJ1-3; no clear D. The CDR3 is 13 amino acids. V gave up 0 bases and J gave up 4 bases, with 4 bases separating them. Germline V lookup: CDR1 LGHNA, CDR2 YSLEER. CDR3 nucleotide sequence: TGCGCCAGCAGCCAAGATGGGGGAAACACCATATATTTT. Protein product: CASSQDGGNTIYF.

This clonotype showed up just once. CDR3 loop: CASSWGTPQGPGPKETQYF. In DNA, the CDR3 is TGTGCCAGCAGTTGGGGTACCCCACAGGGACCCGGTCCCAAAGAGACCCAGTACTTC. V usage is TRBV27 and J usage is TRBJ2-5, with TRBD1 as a possible D gene (6 bases). The germline V and J ends were trimmed by 4 bases and 3 bases, with 27 bases remaining between them. Germline assignment: CDR1 MNHEY and CDR2 SMNVEV (reference sequence). The CDR3 is 19 residues long.

This clonotype has only a few counts. The rearrangement links TRBV7-3 to TRBJ1-2; D might be TRBD1 (6 bases). Between the trimmed V and J ends, which lost 5 bases and 6 bases, there was a span of 13 bases. This CDR3 has 13 residues. The V gene's germline CDR1 is SGHTA and CDR2 FQGTGA. CDR3 DNA sequence: TGTGCCAGCAGCCCACAGGGTGTTGATGGCTACACCTTC. Its translation is CASSPQGVDGYTF.

The rearrangement uses TRBV7-8 and TRBJ1-1; D might be TRBD1 (5 bases). The CDR3 has 14 residues. Germline V gives CDR1 SGHVS, CDR2 FQNEAQ. V shed 5 bases and J shed 4 bases, with 14 bases lying between them. The CDR3, as DNA: TGTGCCAGCAGCCCCGCACGGGGCCCCACTGAAGCTTTCTTT. It codes for CASSPARGPTEAFF.

This clonotype appeared a single time. The V call is TRBV4-3, the J call TRBJ2-7; D possibly corresponds to TRBD2 (6 bases). V lost 1 base and J 5 bases, leaving 12 bases between the germline ends. Germline loops: CDR1 LGHNA, CDR2 YSLEER. The CDR3 covers 14 residues. CDR3 sequence reads: CASSQGPGVHEQYF. For the CDR3, the DNA is TGCGCCAGCAGCCAAGGGCCGGGGGTCCACGAGCAGTACTTC.

The chain carries TRBV5-6 and TRBJ1-2; no definite D call. Germline lookup yields CDR1 SGHDT and CDR2 YYEEEE. V dropped 0 bases and J dropped 7 bases, with 13 bases sitting between them. The CDR3 runs to 14 residues. The DNA of the CDR3 is TGTGCCAGCAGCTTGGGAGACGGGCCCTGTGGCTACACCTTC. This encodes CASSLGDGPCGYTF.

The chain employs TRBV20-1 and TRBJ2-5; TRBD2 matches at 10 bases. Germline trimming cut 0 bases from V and 5 bases from J; bases unmatched to any gene: 15. In germline, CDR1 is DFQATT, CDR2 SNEGSKA (reference sequence). The CDR3 totals 18 residues. The CDR3, as DNA: TGCAGTGCTAGAGATTACGTAACTAGCGGGACAGATTGGGAGACCCAGTACTTC. Translation gives CSARDYVTSGTDWETQYF.

This clonotype has more than one count but fewer than ten. The chain uses TRBV9 and TRBJ2-5; 7 bases align to TRBD2. Germline CDR1 is SGDLS and CDR2 is YYNGEE. The CDR3 is 15 amino acids. Trimming at V came to 5 bases and at J to 0 bases, leaving 7 bases not matched to a gene. The CDR3 region has the DNA TGTGCCAGCAGTGAACGCGGGAGTTACCAAGAGACCCAGTACTTC. Amino acid sequence: CASSERGSYQETQYF.

DNA for the CDR3: TGTGCCAGCAGTTTATGGGACAGGGGAGGGGAGACCCAGTACTTC. Its translation is CASSLWDRGGETQYF. The chain joins TRBV28 to TRBJ2-5; TRBD1 matches 9 bases. After removal of 0 bases from V and 5 bases from J, the junction contained 4 bases not matched to a gene. The CDR3 is 15 residues long. The germline gives CDR1 MDHEN, CDR2 SYDVKM.

V and J are TRBV4-1 and TRBJ1-2; D is undetermined. The CDR3 has 15 amino acids. V was trimmed by 0 bases and J by 4 bases, leaving 12 bases between them. Germline lookup yields CDR1 MGHRA and CDR2 YSYEKL. This CDR3 reads CASSQDRGGGYGYTF. The CDR3 DNA reads TGCGCCAGCAGCCAAGATCGTGGAGGTGGCTATGGCTACACCTTC.

This sequence joins TRBV12-3 or TRBV12-4 and TRBJ2-7, with 8 bases aligning to TRBD2. This CDR3 is built from 13 residues. With V trimmed by 8 bases and J by 4 bases, 7 bases remained unmatched. CDR3 coding DNA: TGTGCCAGCGGGGGGAAGCGGGAGTACGAGCAGTACTTC. This encodes CASGGKREYEQYF.

This sequence joins TRBV27 and TRBJ1-2; the D gene is possibly TRBD1 (5 bases). Germline CDR1 MNHEY, CDR2 SMNVEV (reference sequence). V shed 6 bases and J shed 1 base, with 9 bases lying between them. The CDR3 covers 13 residues. CDR3 DNA sequence: TGTGCCAGCAGAGCAGGGTTTAACTATGGCTACACCTTC. It specifies CASRAGFNYGYTF.

The chain's CDR3 is CASSTLADHPQSGELFF. The CDR3 nucleotides are TGTGCCAGCAGTACGCTAGCGGACCACCCCCAGTCCGGGGAGCTGTTTTTT. The chain links TRBV27 to TRBJ2-2; 7 bases agree with TRBD2. The CDR3 length is 17 residues. With 5 bases clipped from V and 6 bases from J, the junction kept 15 bases outside the gene matches. Germline V gene data show CDR1 as MNHEY and CDR2 as SMNVEV (reference sequence).

This clonotype was seen a few times. The chain couples TRBV30 to TRBJ2-3; no definite D call. Germline assignment: CDR1 GTSNPN and CDR2 SVGIG (reference sequence). The CDR3 loop spans 10 amino acids. V lost 4 bases, J lost 4 bases, and 3 bases lay in between. The CDR3 is CAWTSDTQYF. CDR3 bases: TGTGCCTGGACCTCAGATACGCAGTATTTT.

This chain joins TRBV5-6 and TRBJ2-3, with 9 bases lining up with TRBD2. Germline-derived CDR1 and CDR2 are SGHDT and YYEEEE. The CDR3 is 18 amino acids. Trimming removed 0 bases from V and 0 bases from J; junction bases left unmatched: 8. The CDR3 reads CASSLGLAEGSSTDTQYF. CDR3 DNA sequence: TGTGCCAGCAGCTTGGGACTAGCGGAGGGCTCTAGCACAGATACGCAGTATTTT.

This clonotype was seen once. The genes are TRBV4-3 and TRBJ2-5; D remains unclear. CDR3 size: 13 residues. Germline-derived CDR1 and CDR2 are LGHNA and YSLEER. V lost 1 base, J lost 5 bases, and 8 bases lay in between. CDR3: CASSQGSLETQYF. The CDR3 DNA reads as TGCGCCAGCAGCCAAGGTAGTCTGGAGACCCAGTACTTC.